Listed here are 28 T cell receptor beta chains from one sample, sequenced in a study of regulatory T cells in long-lasting Graves disease. Described time point: persistent/refractory GD, antithyroid drugs over 5 years with positive TRAb. Scientists built the TCR library using RNA that was extracted from PBMCs. Arm-PCR of CDR3 regions and iRepertoire HTBI primers were the basis on which TCR beta libraries were built. TCRdb reanalysed the multiplex PCR reads using MiXCR and keeps one entry per CDR3 protein. The repertoire consists of about 400,000 distinct CDR3 sequences, with less than 25% occurring once and the leading ten covering more than 20%. This specimen consisted of peripheral blood mononuclear cells (PBMCs), obtained when the disease was refractory, from a patient treated with antithyroid drugs. The receptors derive from a female donor with Graves disease.

This clonotype showed up just once. This chain connects TRBV20-1 to TRBJ2-1; D is uncertain. The CDR3 is 11 amino acids. Germline V CDR1 and CDR2: DFQATT, SNEGSKA (reference sequence). V lost 6 bases, J lost 4 bases, and 7 bases lay in between. The CDR3 nucleotides read TGCAGTGCCACTGGTTACAATGAGCAGTTCTTC. As protein: CSATGYNEQFF.

This clonotype was observed many times. The rearrangement links TRBV7-2 to TRBJ1-2, with 7 bases aligning to TRBD1. The ends lost 5 bases at V and 3 bases at J; junction bases unmatched: 9. The CDR3 covers 15 residues. The germline V gene has CDR1 SGHTA and CDR2 FQGNSA. The CDR3 loop reads CASSPGQELYYGYTF. For the CDR3, the DNA is TGTGCCAGCAGCCCAGGACAGGAACTCTACTATGGCTACACCTTC.

This clonotype appeared many times. The gene calls are TRBV15 and TRBJ2-7, with 7 nucleotides matching TRBD1. Unmatched junction bases numbered 11, after V lost 1 base and J lost 5 bases. The CDR3 has 16 amino acids. Germline values: CDR1 LNHNV, CDR2 YYDKDF (reference sequence). CDR3 DNA: TGTGCCACCAGCAGAGCATCGGGACAGCGGATCCACGAGCAGTACTTC. Its protein is CATSRASGQRIHEQYF.

This chain connects TRBV6-1 to TRBJ2-7, with TRBD2 matching over 8 bases. The CDR3 spans 14 residues. Looked up from germline, CDR1 is MNHNS and CDR2 is SASEGT. J gave up 1 base and V 7 bases, and 6 bases lay outside the gene matches. CDR3 amino acids: CASNKRESSYEQYF. CDR3 coding DNA: TGTGCCAGCAATAAGCGGGAGTCTTCCTACGAGCAGTACTTC.

The chain joins TRBV3-1 to TRBJ2-5, with D unresolved. Looked up from germline, CDR1 is LGHDT and CDR2 is YNNKEL (reference sequence). V lost 0 bases and J 5 bases, leaving 7 bases between the germline ends. The CDR3 loop spans 13 amino acids. The CDR3 loop is CASSQDVSETQYF. CDR3 DNA sequence: TGTGCCAGCAGCCAAGACGTTTCGGAGACCCAGTACTTC.

This rearrangement joins TRBV20-1 to TRBJ1-5; maybe TRBD1 (5 bases). The V end was cut by 1 base, the J end by 0 bases, with 7 bases between. Germline values: CDR1 DFQATT, CDR2 SNEGSKA (reference sequence). The length of the CDR3 is 14 residues. The CDR3: CSARAGNSNQPQHF. In nucleotides, the CDR3 is TGCAGTGCTAGAGCAGGGAATAGCAATCAGCCCCAGCATTTT.

Only a few counts were recorded for this clonotype. The chain has TRBV30 and TRBJ1-6, with 7 bases aligning to TRBD1. With 7 bases clipped from V and 9 bases from J, the junction kept 6 bases outside the gene matches. CDR1 GTSNPN and CDR2 SVGIG come from the germline V gene (reference sequence). The length of the CDR3 is 12 residues. The CDR3 bases are TGTGCCTCAGGGGGAACGGGTTCACCCCTCCACTTT. Translation gives CASGGTGSPLHF.

The rearrangement joins TRBV20-1 to TRBJ2-7; 8 bases match TRBD1. Trimming removed 6 bases from V and 2 bases from J; junction bases left unmatched: 12. Looked up from germline, CDR1 is DFQATT and CDR2 is SNEGSKA (reference sequence). CDR3 size: 15 residues. The CDR3 loop is CSAVGTGTGTYEQYF. The CDR3 DNA is TGCAGTGCCGTAGGGACCGGGACAGGAACCTACGAGCAGTACTTC.

CDR3 sequence (DNA): TGTGCCAGCAGTGAATACCTGGGAAACGAGCAGTACTTC. Translation: CASSEYLGNEQYF. V usage is TRBV25-1 and J usage is TRBJ2-7; the D is unclear. Germline CDR1 is MGHDK and CDR2 is SYGVNS. The length of the CDR3 is 13 residues. Trimming cost V 0 bases and J 5 bases, with 8 bases left between them.

This clonotype was detected only a few times. The chain uses TRBV2 and TRBJ2-7; D is possibly TRBD1 or TRBD2 (5 bases each). V was trimmed by 8 bases and J by 3 bases, leaving 20 bases between them. The CDR3 spans 15 residues. Per germline, CDR1 SNHLY and CDR2 FYNNEI. The CDR3 region is CASAGVGTGLYEQYF. The CDR3 DNA is TGTGCCAGCGCTGGTGTCGGGACGGGCCTCTACGAGCAGTACTTC.

This clonotype was seen a handful of times. This chain uses TRBV29-1 with TRBJ1-1, with D possibly being TRBD1 (6 bases). This CDR3 is 12 amino acids long. Per the germline V gene, CDR1 is SQVTM and CDR2 is ANQGSEA. V lost 5 bases and J lost 3, with 10 bases in between. The CDR3 region is CSVFRGDTEAFF. CDR3 in DNA: TGCAGCGTTTTCAGGGGCGACACTGAAGCTTTCTTT.

This clonotype was seen only a few times. V usage is TRBV7-9 and J usage is TRBJ2-3, with D possibly matching TRBD1 (7 bases). The germline CDR1 and CDR2 sequences are SEHNR and FQNEAQ (reference sequence). Trimming pared 6 bases from V and 0 bases from J, leaving 16 bases between. This CDR3 comprises 16 residues. The DNA of the CDR3 is TGTGCCAGCAGTTTGTCGTCAGGGGGGAGCACAGATACGCAGTATTTT. Translated: CASSLSSGGSTDTQYF. Supplemented by reference TRBV7-9 and TRBJ2-3, the full variable domain reads DTGVSQNPRHKITKRGQNVTFRCDPISEHNRLYWYRQTLGQGPEFLTYFQNEAQLEKSRLLSDRFSAERPKGSFSTLEIQRTEQGDSAMYLCASSLSSGGSTDTQYFGPGTRLTVL.

This clonotype was observed a handful of times. The rearrangement links TRBV20-1 to TRBJ1-2, with D unresolved. The CDR3 spans 10 residues. Between the trimmed V and J ends, which lost 5 bases and 3 bases, there was a span of 4 bases. The germline CDR1 and CDR2 sequences are DFQATT and SNEGSKA (reference sequence). The CDR3 protein is CSASHYGYTF. In DNA form, the CDR3 reads TGCAGTGCTTCCCACTATGGCTACACCTTC.

This clonotype was picked up many times. The chain combines TRBV7-8 with TRBJ2-7; a possible D gene is TRBD2 (6 bases). This CDR3 is built from 16 residues. Germline lookup yields CDR1 SGHVS and CDR2 FQNEAQ. V was shortened by 7 bases and J by 2 bases, with 21 bases between the two germline ends. CDR3 bases: TGTGCCAGCACCCTTCAAACGGGACTGGGGCCCTACGAGCAGTACTTC. This gives the protein CASTLQTGLGPYEQYF. The full variable domain, in which reference TRBV7-8 and TRBJ2-7 provide the parts outside the CDR3, is GAGVSQSPRYKVAKRGQDVALRCDPISGHVSLFWYQQALGQGPEFLTYFQNEAQLDKSGLPSDRFFAERPEGSVSTLKIQRTQQEDSAVYLCASTLQTGLGPYEQYFGPGTRLTVT.

This chain joins TRBV4-3 and TRBJ2-5, with 10 bases identical to TRBD2. V gave up 0 bases and J gave up 1 base; unmatched junction bases: 5. Per the germline V gene, CDR1 is LGHNA and CDR2 is YSLEER. This CDR3 is 17 amino acids long. For the CDR3, the DNA is TGCGCCAGCAGCCAAGAGCTAGCGGGAGTGGGCCAAGAGACCCAGTACTTC. Translated, it gives CASSQELAGVGQETQYF.

Points on this clonotype: One end of the junction varies from germline; a read error may be responsible. This sequence joins TRBV19 and TRBJ2-7, with D tentatively TRBD2 (6 bases). The CDR3 is 14 amino acids. Germline V gene sequence: CDR1 LNHDA, CDR2 SQIVND (reference sequence). This CDR3 reads CTSSIGGVTYEQYF. DNA for the CDR3: TGTACCAGTAGTATAGGAGGGGTGACCTACGAGCAGTACTTC.

The sample holds many counts of this clonotype. This sequence joins TRBV6-6 and TRBJ1-1, with no clear D. This CDR3 contains 12 residues. Germline V gene lookup returns CDR1 MNHNY and CDR2 SVGAGI (reference sequence). V was pared by 0 bases and J by 7 bases, with 6 bases between. The CDR3 sequence is CASSYSTGEAFF. The CDR3 coding sequence is TGTGCCAGCAGTTACTCGACTGGTGAAGCTTTCTTT.

The V and J genes are TRBV6-2 or TRBV6-3 and TRBJ1-2; D not resolved. The CDR3 contains 13 residues. CDR1 is MNHEY and CDR2 is SVGEGT in the germline V gene. Trimming shortened V by 6 bases and J by 5 bases, and 13 bases separated the two germline ends. CDR3 region: CASSNTRSYGYTF. CDR3 bases: TGTGCCAGCAGCAACACCAGGAGTTATGGCTACACCTTC.

The sample holds one count of this clonotype. This chain links TRBV4-3 with TRBJ2-7; TRBD2 agrees at 7 bases. The CDR3 sequence is 15 residues long. The J segment lost 4 bases and the V segment lost 0 bases, leaving 6 bases of the junction unmatched. CDR1 is LGHNA, CDR2 YSLEER, per germline. The CDR3 reads CASSQDSKGGYEQYF. DNA for the CDR3: TGCGCCAGCAGCCAAGATTCGAAGGGAGGGTACGAGCAGTACTTC.

The chain uses TRBV27 and TRBJ2-3; D ambiguous. Trimming cost V 2 bases and J 0 bases, with 9 bases left between them. The CDR3 runs to 15 residues. Germline V lookup: CDR1 MNHEY, CDR2 SMNVEV (reference sequence). In nucleotides, the CDR3 is TGTGCCAGCAGTTTAGCGGAGACTAGCACAGATACGCAGTATTTT. Translation gives CASSLAETSTDTQYF.

This clonotype was seen repeatedly, ten times or more. The rearrangement joins TRBV12-3 or TRBV12-4 to TRBJ1-5, with TRBD1 matching over 7 bases. V gave up 7 bases and J gave up 4 bases; unmatched junction bases: 7. The CDR3 is 14 residues long. The CDR3 DNA reads TGTGCCAGCACACTCGGACAGGCGAATCAGCCCCAGCATTTT. It specifies CASTLGQANQPQHF.

This clonotype was found many times. This chain joins TRBV30 and TRBJ1-5; D not certain. In germline, CDR1 is GTSNPN, CDR2 SVGIG (reference sequence). This CDR3 is 13 amino acids long. V was clipped by 0 bases and J by 3 bases, with 6 bases between them. The CDR3 bases are TGTGCCTGGAGTGTACGCAACAATCAGCCCCAGCATTTT. It is translated as CAWSVRNNQPQHF.

In this sample, this clonotype turned up many times. The V gene is TRBV12-3 or TRBV12-4, the J gene TRBJ1-5; D gene ambiguous. The V and J ends lost 5 bases and 5 bases respectively, with 10 bases between them. The CDR3 has 13 residues. The CDR3 nucleotides are TGTGCCAGCAGTCTATCAACCGATCAGCCCCAGCATTTT. Translation gives CASSLSTDQPQHF.

To note about this clonotype: A read error may be the cause here, since a much bigger clone is one base away. The rearrangement links TRBV12-3 or TRBV12-4 to TRBJ1-5, with a tentative D call TRBD1 (5 bases). CDR3 length equals 16 residues. The CDR3 nucleotides are TGTGTCAGCAGTACCAGACGTGTGGGGGTCGGGGCGCCCCAGCATTTT. Its translation: CVSSTRRVGVGAPQHF.

This clonotype was counted at least ten times. The CDR3 is CASSLSSPNYGYTF. The CDR3 nucleotides are TGCGCCAGCAGCTTGAGCAGCCCGAACTATGGCTACACCTTC. V is TRBV5-1 and J is TRBJ1-2; D is uncertain. V lost 1 base and J lost 2, with 9 bases in between. Germline-derived CDR1 and CDR2 are SGHRS and YFSETQ. The CDR3 contains 14 residues. Complete variable domain (other parts from reference TRBV5-1 and TRBJ1-2): KAGVTQTPRYLIKTRGQQVTLSCSPISGHRSVSWYQQTPGQGLQFLFEYFSETQRNKGNFPGRFSGRQFSNSRSEMNVSTLELGDSALYLCASSLSSPNYGYTFGSGTRLTVV.

The rearrangement joins TRBV7-9 to TRBJ1-5; no firm D call. Germline lookup yields CDR1 SEHNR and CDR2 FQNEAQ (reference sequence). The CDR3 sequence is 16 residues long. V lost 2 bases and J lost 3, with 14 bases in between. In nucleotides, the CDR3 is TGTGCCAGCAGCTTAACTTTAGGGCAGGACAATCAGCCCCAGCATTTT. It specifies CASSLTLGQDNQPQHF. Full variable domain (rest looked up from reference TRBV7-9 and TRBJ1-5): DTGVSQNPRHKITKRGQNVTFRCDPISEHNRLYWYRQTLGQGPEFLTYFQNEAQLEKSRLLSDRFSAERPKGSFSTLEIQRTEQGDSAMYLCASSLTLGQDNQPQHFGDGTRLSIL.

Ten or more counts support this clonotype. The chain recombines TRBV6-1 with TRBJ1-6, with 7 bases that match TRBD1. Germline CDR1 MNHNS, CDR2 SASEGT. The ends lost 7 bases at V and 10 bases at J; junction bases unmatched: 22. The CDR3 is made up of 18 amino acids. Written as DNA, the CDR3 is TGTGCCAGCACTTTACGCGTCCACAGGGGTTCTGGATCCTCACCCCTCCACTTT. Encoded protein: CASTLRVHRGSGSSPLHF.

The gene calls are TRBV25-1 and TRBJ2-1, with D tentatively TRBD2 (5 bases). The CDR3 spans 15 residues. From germline, CDR1 is MGHDK and CDR2 SYGVNS. V lost 3 bases and J 0 bases, leaving 9 bases between the germline ends. The CDR3 DNA reads as TGTGCCAGCAGTGAGGCGGGTAGCTCCTACAATGAGCAGTTCTTC. As protein: CASSEAGSSYNEQFF.